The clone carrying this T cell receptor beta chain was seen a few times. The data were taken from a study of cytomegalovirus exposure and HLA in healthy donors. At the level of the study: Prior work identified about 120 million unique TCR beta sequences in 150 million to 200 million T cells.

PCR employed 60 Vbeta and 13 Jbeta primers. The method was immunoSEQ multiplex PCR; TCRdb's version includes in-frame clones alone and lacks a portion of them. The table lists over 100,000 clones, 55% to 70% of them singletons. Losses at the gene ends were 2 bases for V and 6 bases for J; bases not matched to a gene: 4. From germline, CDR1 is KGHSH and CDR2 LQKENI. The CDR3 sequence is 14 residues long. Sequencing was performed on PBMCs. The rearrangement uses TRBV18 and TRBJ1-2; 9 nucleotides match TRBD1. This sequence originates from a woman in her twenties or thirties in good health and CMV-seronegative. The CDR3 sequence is CASSPGTGTDGYTF. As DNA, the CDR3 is TGTGCCAGCTCACCAGGGACAGGGACCGATGGCTACACCTTC.